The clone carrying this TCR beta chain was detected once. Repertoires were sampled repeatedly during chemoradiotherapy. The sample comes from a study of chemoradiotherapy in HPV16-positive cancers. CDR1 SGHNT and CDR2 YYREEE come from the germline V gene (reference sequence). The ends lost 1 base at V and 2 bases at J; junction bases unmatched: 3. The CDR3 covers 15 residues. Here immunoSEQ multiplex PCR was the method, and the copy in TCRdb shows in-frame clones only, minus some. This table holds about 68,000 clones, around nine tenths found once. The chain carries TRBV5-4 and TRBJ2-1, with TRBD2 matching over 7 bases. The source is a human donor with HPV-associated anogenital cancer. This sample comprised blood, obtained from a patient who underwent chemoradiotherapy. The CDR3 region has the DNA TGTGCCAGCAGCTTGCCTAGCGGCGCCTACAATGAGCAGTTCTTC. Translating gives CASSLPSGAYNEQFF.